This T cell receptor (beta chain) was obtained from a study of cytomegalovirus exposure and HLA in healthy donors. Broader study findings: Confirmation was obtained in vitro that a few CMV-associated chains are specific for CMV antigens. A later analysis found first-cohort TCR clusters tended to co-occur in the 120 validation repertoires. Overall, around 160 TCR beta chains were annotated as cytomegalovirus-associated.

Using immunoSEQ multiplex PCR, the repertoire was profiled, and TCRdb retains in-frame clones only, with some absent. The data hold 150,000 to 200,000 clones, with approximately 86% observed a single time. The sample holds one count of this clone. The antigen is not known. Germline-derived CDR1 and CDR2 are SGHTA and FQGNSA. The CDR3 is made up of 13 amino acids. Trimming pared 4 bases from V and 5 bases from J, leaving 8 bases between. This clonotype originated in a man aged 18 to 29 in good health and CMV-seropositive. The chain couples TRBV7-2 to TRBJ1-4, with no clear D. Material for sequencing was PBMCs. CDR3 bases: TGTGCCAGCAGCTCCGGGGTGAATGAAAAACTGTTTTTT. Amino acid sequence: CASSSGVNEKLFF.